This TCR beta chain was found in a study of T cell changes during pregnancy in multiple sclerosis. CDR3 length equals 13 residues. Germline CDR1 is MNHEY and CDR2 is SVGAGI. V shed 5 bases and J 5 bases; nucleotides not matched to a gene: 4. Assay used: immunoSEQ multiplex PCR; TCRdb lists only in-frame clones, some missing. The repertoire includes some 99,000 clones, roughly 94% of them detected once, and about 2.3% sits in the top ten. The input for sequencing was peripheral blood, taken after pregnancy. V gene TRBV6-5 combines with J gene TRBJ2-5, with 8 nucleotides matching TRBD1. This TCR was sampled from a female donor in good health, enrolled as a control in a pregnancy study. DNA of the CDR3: TGTGCCAGCAGTGCAGGGGGCCCGGAGACCCAGTACTTC. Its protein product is CASSAGGPETQYF.